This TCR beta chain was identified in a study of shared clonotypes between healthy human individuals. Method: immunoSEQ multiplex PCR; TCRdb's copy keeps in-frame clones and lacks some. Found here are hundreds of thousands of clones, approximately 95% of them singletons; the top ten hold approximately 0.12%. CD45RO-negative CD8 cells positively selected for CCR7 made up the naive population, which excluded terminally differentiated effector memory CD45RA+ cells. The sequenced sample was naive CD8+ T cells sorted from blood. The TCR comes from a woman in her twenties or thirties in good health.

DNA of the CDR3: TGTGCCACAACAAGCCGGGACAGGGGCGAGCAGTACTTC. Translation gives CATTSRDRGEQYF. This rearrangement joins TRBV19 to TRBJ2-7, with 10 bases identical to TRBD1. Germline V gene lookup returns CDR1 LNHDA and CDR2 SQIVND (reference sequence). Germline trimming cut 10 bases from V and 6 bases from J; bases unmatched to any gene: 9. This CDR3 has 13 amino acids.